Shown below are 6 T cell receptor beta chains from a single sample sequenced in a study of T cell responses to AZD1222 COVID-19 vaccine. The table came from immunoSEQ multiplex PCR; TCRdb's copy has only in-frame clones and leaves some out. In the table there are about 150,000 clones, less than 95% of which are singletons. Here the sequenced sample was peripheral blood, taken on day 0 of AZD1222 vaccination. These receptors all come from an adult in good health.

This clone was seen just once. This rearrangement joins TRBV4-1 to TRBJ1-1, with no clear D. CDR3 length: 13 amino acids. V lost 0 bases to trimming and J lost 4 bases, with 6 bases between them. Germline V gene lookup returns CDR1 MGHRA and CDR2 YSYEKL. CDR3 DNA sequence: TGCGCCAGCAGCCAAGATTCAGCCACTGAAGCTTTCTTT. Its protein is CASSQDSATEAFF.

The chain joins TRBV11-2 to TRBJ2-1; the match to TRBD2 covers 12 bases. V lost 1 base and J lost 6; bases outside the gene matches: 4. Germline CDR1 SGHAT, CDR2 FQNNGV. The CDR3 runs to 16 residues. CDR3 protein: CASSLAPLAGGNEQFF. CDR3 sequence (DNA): TGTGCCAGCAGCTTAGCCCCACTAGCGGGGGGCAATGAGCAGTTCTTC.

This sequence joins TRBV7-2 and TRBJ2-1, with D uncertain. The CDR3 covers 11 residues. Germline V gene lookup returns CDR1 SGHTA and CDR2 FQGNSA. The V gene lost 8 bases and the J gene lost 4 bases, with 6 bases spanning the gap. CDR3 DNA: TGTGCCAGCGGGGAATACAATGAGCAGTTCTTC. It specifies CASGEYNEQFF.

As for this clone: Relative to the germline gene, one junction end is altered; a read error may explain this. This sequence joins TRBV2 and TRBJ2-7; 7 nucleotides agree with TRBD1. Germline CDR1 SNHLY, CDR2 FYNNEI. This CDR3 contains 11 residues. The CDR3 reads CASSEKGALSF. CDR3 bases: TGTGCCAGCAGTGAAAAGGGGGCCCTCTCTTTC.

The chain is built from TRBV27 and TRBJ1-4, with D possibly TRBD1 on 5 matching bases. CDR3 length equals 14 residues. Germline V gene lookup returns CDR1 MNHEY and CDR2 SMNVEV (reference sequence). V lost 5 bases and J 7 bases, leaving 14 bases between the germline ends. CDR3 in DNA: TGTGCCAGCAGTGATACTCTCGGGGGTGAAAAACTGTTTTTT. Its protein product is CASSDTLGGEKLFF.

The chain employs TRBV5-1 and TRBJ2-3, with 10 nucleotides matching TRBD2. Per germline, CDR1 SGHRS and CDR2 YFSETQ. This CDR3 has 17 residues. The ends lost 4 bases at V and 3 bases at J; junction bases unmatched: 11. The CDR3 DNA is TGCGCCAGCAGCCTCCTACCTAGCGGGAGAAGGACAGATACGCAGTATTTT. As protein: CASSLLPSGRRTDTQYF.